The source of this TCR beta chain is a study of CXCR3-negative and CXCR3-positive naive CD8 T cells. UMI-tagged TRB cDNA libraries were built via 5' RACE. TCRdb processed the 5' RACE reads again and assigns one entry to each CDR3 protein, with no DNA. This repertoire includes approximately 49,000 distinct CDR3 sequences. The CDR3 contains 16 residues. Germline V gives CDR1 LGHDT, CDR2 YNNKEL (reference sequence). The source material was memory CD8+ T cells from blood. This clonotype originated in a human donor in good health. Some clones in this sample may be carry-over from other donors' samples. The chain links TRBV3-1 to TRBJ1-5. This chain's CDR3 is CASSQGRQGEDQPQHF. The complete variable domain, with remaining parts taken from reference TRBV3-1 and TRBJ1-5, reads DTAVSQTPKYLVTQMGNDKSIKCEQNLGHDTMYWYKQDSKKFLKIMFSYNNKELIINETVPNRFSPKSPDKAHLNLHINSLELGDSAVYFCASSQGRQGEDQPQHFGDGTRLSIL.